The rows below give T cell receptor beta chains drawn from one sample of a study of molecular identifiers for immune sequencing clone quantification. TCRdb reprocessed the PCR reads via MiXCR and lists one record per CDR3 protein. This table holds under 600,000 distinct CDR3 sequences, about a fifth found once. The sequencing input was naive CD8+ T cells from blood, with Jurkat cell RNA spiked in. These receptors all stem from a human donor in good health. Some libraries in this study had Jurkat cell RNA spiked in. The CDR3 runs from the conserved cysteine through the conserved F or W. D genes are given only for firm matches. Part of the rows lack a size; the others show once, few, many or a class for expanded clones.

D: NA; V: TRBV4-3; size: once; J: TRBJ2-7; CDR3: CASSQDRAGGFDEQYF; DNA: TGCGCCAGCAGCCAAGATAGGGCGGGTGGGTTCGACGAGCAGTACTTC
D: NA; V: TRBV30; size: many; J: TRBJ1-2; CDR3: CAWSDSVEYGYTF; DNA: TGTGCCTGGAGTGACAGCGTTGAATATGGCTACACCTTC
D: TRBD1; V: TRBV28; size: many; J: TRBJ1-5; CDR3: CASKGQGYNQPQHF; DNA: TGTGCCAGCAAAGGACAGGGATACAATCAGCCCCAGCATTTT
D: NA; V: TRBV30; size: many; J: TRBJ2-7; CDR3: CAWSVLGLGTSSSYEQYF; DNA: TGTGCCTGGAGTGTACTGGGGTTAGGGACCTCAAGCTCCTACGAGCAGTACTTC
D: NA; V: TRBV7-9; size: few; J: TRBJ1-1; CDR3: CASSHTPEGSNTEAFF; DNA: TGTGCCAGCAGCCACACCCCCGAGGGTTCGAACACTGAAGCTTTCTTT
D: NA; V: TRBV2; size: many; J: TRBJ2-7; CDR3: CASSEALGEQYF; DNA: TGTGCCAGCAGTGAAGCGCTGGGCGAGCAGTACTTC
D: NA; V: TRBV6-5; size: NA; J: TRBJ2-3; CDR3: CASSYGVRGTDTQYF; DNA: TGTGCCAGCAGTTACGGCGTGCGGGGCACAGATACGCAGTATTTT
D: NA; V: TRBV7-9; size: few; J: TRBJ2-7; CDR3: CASSAAGSPYEQYF; DNA: TGTGCCAGCAGCGCAGCGGGCAGTCCCTACGAGCAGTACTTC
D: NA; V: TRBV7-9; size: many; J: TRBJ2-1; CDR3: CASSSAVREQFF; DNA: TGTGCCAGCAGCTCCGCAGTCCGGGAGCAGTTCTTC
D: TRBD1; V: TRBV20-1; size: many; J: TRBJ1-1; CDR3: CSARDTGESGNTEAFF; DNA: TGCAGTGCTAGAGACACAGGGGAATCGGGGAACACTGAAGCTTTCTTT
D: TRBD2; V: TRBV11-2; size: NA; J: TRBJ2-3; CDR3: CASTGNWTSGGYTQYF; DNA: TGTGCCAGCACTGGAAACTGGACTAGCGGGGGTTATACGCAGTATTTT
D: TRBD2; V: TRBV6-5; size: many; J: TRBJ2-5; CDR3: CASTTSGAIQETQYF; DNA: TGTGCCAGCACCACTAGCGGAGCAATCCAAGAGACCCAGTACTTC
D: NA; V: TRBV7-9; size: many; J: TRBJ1-3; CDR3: CASSYYPWTGDSGNTIYF; DNA: TGTGCCAGCAGCTATTATCCCTGGACTGGTGACTCTGGAAACACCATATATTTT
D: NA; V: TRBV4-3; size: many; J: TRBJ1-1; CDR3: CASSQDWGSPTEAFF; DNA: TGCGCCAGCAGCCAAGATTGGGGTTCGCCCACTGAAGCTTTCTTT
D: NA; V: TRBV9; size: few; J: TRBJ2-3; CDR3: CASSGEGGITTDTQYF; DNA: TGTGCCAGCAGCGGCGAGGGTGGCATTACCACAGATACGCAGTATTTT
D: NA; V: TRBV28; size: many; J: TRBJ2-4; CDR3: CASTLVTGSHIQYF; DNA: TGTGCCAGCACTTTGGTAACAGGGTCCCACATTCAGTACTTC
D: TRBD2; V: TRBV30; size: few; J: TRBJ2-1; CDR3: CAWTRTSGRYNEQFF; DNA: TGTGCCTGGACCCGGACTAGCGGGAGGTACAATGAGCAGTTCTTC
D: NA; V: TRBV12-3/TRBV12-4; size: many; J: TRBJ2-2; CDR3: CASSGLGIGELFF; DNA: TGTGCCAGCAGCGGTCTAGGGATCGGGGAGCTGTTTTTT
D: TRBD1; V: TRBV7-9; size: many; J: TRBJ2-2; CDR3: CASSLARTGHTGELFF; DNA: TGTGCCAGCAGCTTAGCTCGGACAGGGCACACCGGGGAGCTGTTTTTT
D: NA; V: TRBV4-3; size: NA; J: TRBJ2-7; CDR3: CASSQDRGEPYEQYF; DNA: TGCGCCAGCAGCCAAGATCGTGGTGAACCCTACGAGCAGTACTTC
D: NA; V: TRBV6-2/TRBV6-3; size: few; J: TRBJ2-3; CDR3: CASSSNLEEASTDTQYF; DNA: TGTGCCAGCAGTTCTAACCTAGAAGAGGCTAGCACAGATACGCAGTATTTT
D: NA; V: TRBV6-5; size: few; J: TRBJ2-1; CDR3: CASSYADLPGNEQFF; DNA: TGTGCCAGCAGTTATGCCGACCTCCCTGGGAATGAGCAGTTCTTC
D: NA; V: TRBV29-1; size: many; J: TRBJ2-3; CDR3: CSVGGGLISTDTQYF; DNA: TGCAGCGTTGGGGGAGGACTAATTAGCACAGATACGCAGTATTTT
D: TRBD1; V: TRBV9; size: few; J: TRBJ2-7; CDR3: CASSERTGGLLFEQYF; DNA: TGTGCCAGCAGCGAAAGGACAGGGGGCCTCTTATTTGAGCAGTACTTC
D: NA; V: TRBV7-9; size: NA; J: TRBJ1-1; CDR3: CASSPREGGTEAFF; DNA: TGTGCCAGCAGCCCCCGGGAGGGAGGGACTGAAGCTTTCTTT
D: NA; V: TRBV15; size: NA; J: TRBJ1-1; CDR3: CATSKGPRNAEAFF; DNA: TGTGCCACCAGCAAGGGACCGCGGAACGCTGAAGCTTTCTTT
D: NA; V: TRBV25-1; size: many; J: TRBJ1-1; CDR3: CASSDGAESFF; DNA: TGTGCCAGCAGTGATGGAGCCGAAAGTTTCTTT
D: NA; V: TRBV10-3; size: NA; J: TRBJ2-7; CDR3: CAISDGGYEQYF; DNA: TGTGCCATCAGTGACGGGGGCTACGAGCAGTACTTC
D: NA; V: TRBV19; size: many; J: TRBJ1-5; CDR3: CASSFSGVTQHF; DNA: TGTGCCAGTAGTTTCTCAGGGGTAACCCAGCATTTT
D: TRBD1; V: TRBV27; size: NA; J: TRBJ1-3; CDR3: CASSSTGGSGNTIYF; DNA: TGTGCCAGCAGTTCCACAGGGGGCTCTGGAAACACCATATATTTT
D: TRBD1; V: TRBV14; size: few; J: TRBJ1-1; CDR3: CASSLTGVGAEAFF; DNA: TGTGCCAGCAGCCTAACAGGGGTGGGGGCTGAAGCTTTCTTT
D: NA; V: TRBV7-3; size: many; J: TRBJ2-5; CDR3: CAREDRDLQETQYF; DNA: TGTGCCCGGGAGGACAGGGACCTACAAGAGACCCAGTACTTC
D: NA; V: TRBV7-6; size: few; J: TRBJ2-1; CDR3: CASSPLAGRDNEQFF; DNA: TGTGCCAGCAGCCCCTTAGCAGGTAGGGACAATGAGCAGTTCTTC
D: NA; V: TRBV6-5; size: NA; J: TRBJ1-4; CDR3: CASTFVAGAPGANEKLFF; DNA: TGTGCCAGCACTTTCGTGGCAGGCGCCCCGGGGGCTAATGAAAAACTGTTTTTT
D: NA; V: TRBV28; size: NA; J: TRBJ2-7; CDR3: CASSLDSYGQYF; DNA: TGTGCCAGCAGTCTAGACAGTTACGGGCAGTACTTC
D: TRBD2; V: TRBV4-3; size: few; J: TRBJ2-3; CDR3: CASSQDAATSSSTDTQYF; DNA: TGCGCCAGCAGCCAAGATGCTGCGACTAGCAGTAGCACAGATACGCAGTATTTT
D: NA; V: TRBV4-3; size: few; J: TRBJ2-3; CDR3: CARSQVPGIFTDTQYF; DNA: TGCGCCCGCAGCCAAGTTCCAGGGATTTTCACAGATACGCAGTATTTT
D: TRBD1; V: TRBV4-1; size: NA; J: TRBJ2-7; CDR3: CAGSLTGGYEQYF; DNA: TGCGCCGGCAGCTTGACAGGGGGCTACGAGCAGTACTTC
D: TRBD1; V: TRBV4-2; size: many; J: TRBJ2-7; CDR3: CASSIRDRSSYEQYF; DNA: TGTGCCAGCAGCATACGGGACAGGAGCTCCTACGAGCAGTACTTC